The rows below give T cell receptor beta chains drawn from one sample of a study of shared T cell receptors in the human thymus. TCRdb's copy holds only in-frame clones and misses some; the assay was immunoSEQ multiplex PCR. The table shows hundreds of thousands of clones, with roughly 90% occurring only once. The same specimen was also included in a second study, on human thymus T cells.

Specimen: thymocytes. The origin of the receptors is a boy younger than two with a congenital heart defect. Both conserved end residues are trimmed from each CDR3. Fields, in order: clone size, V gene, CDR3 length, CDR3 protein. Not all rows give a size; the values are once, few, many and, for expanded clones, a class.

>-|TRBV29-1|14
SVEEKGRGGTDTQY
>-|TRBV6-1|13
ASSPMGQVNQPQH
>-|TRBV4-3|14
ASSQGLGQMFYEQY
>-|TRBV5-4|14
ASSSSGGGLSNEQF
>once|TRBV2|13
ARRAEREGTDTQY
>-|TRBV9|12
ASSPRLGHYGYT
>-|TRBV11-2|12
ASSLELGPYEQY
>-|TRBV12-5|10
ASGLGDYEQY
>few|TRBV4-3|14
ASSQIAGGAKNIQY
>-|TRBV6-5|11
ASPPPRRDEQY
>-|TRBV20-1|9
SAVNTDTQY
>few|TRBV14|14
ASSQVRAAPQETQY
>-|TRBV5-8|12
ASSGGELSRKLF
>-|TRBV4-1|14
ASSQEAGWGTDTQY
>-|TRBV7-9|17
ASSLGPEGAGYMNTEAF
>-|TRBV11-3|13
ASSLGLVIYNEQF
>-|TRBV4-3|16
ASSQEARGRVLYNEQF
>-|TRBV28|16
ASSLGTSGERGYNEQF
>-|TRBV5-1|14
ASSFNTSGRSYEQY
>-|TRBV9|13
ASSPRTGGGYGYT
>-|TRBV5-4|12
ASSHVSSIGEQY
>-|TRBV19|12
ASSIASEADTQY
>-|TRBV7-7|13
ASSLNWGPNEKLF
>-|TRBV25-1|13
ASSEFRETYNEQF
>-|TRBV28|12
ASSTQRGGYEQY
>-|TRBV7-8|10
ASSLVLNTIY
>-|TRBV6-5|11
ASRAGRSYEQY
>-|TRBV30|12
AWTTGGGDEKLF
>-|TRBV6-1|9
ASIGSTEAF
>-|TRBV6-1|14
ASSAPGQGDQETQY
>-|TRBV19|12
ASSPRHRSYEQY
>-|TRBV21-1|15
ASSKEQVNPGANVLT
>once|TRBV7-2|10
ATEGGRDGYT
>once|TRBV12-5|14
ASGLRQGFGNQPQH
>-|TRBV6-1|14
ASSEGPLSSYNEQF
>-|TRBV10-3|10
ATADFYNEQF
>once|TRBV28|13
ASSLQALASYEQY
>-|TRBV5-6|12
ASSGGEENTEAF
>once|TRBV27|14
ASSLNTGTGLEKLF
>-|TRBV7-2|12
ASSPCSGVCEQY
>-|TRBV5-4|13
ASSWGAGARTEAF
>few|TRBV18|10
ASSPSGQGQY
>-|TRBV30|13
AWSPGLVRTDTQY
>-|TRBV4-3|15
ASSQEDAGVGTDTQY
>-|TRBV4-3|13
ASSQDKGRYNEQF
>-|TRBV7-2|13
ASSPSRGYQETQY
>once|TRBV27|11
ASRRQGKNIQY
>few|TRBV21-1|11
ASSKATNNEQF
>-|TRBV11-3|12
ASSSRDSSYEQY
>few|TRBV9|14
ASSARSGDGANVLT
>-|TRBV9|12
ASSDDREPYEQY
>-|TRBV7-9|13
ASSRGTGLYNEQF
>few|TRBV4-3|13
ASSHSRSSGNTIY
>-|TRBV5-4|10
ASSWSYNEQF
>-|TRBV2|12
ASRGLDGFGEQF
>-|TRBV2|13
ASSPMGQKNYGYT
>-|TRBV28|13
ASRLRDRSENTIY
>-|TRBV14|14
ASSQDQRGAQDTQY
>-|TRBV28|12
ASTRTGTQETQY